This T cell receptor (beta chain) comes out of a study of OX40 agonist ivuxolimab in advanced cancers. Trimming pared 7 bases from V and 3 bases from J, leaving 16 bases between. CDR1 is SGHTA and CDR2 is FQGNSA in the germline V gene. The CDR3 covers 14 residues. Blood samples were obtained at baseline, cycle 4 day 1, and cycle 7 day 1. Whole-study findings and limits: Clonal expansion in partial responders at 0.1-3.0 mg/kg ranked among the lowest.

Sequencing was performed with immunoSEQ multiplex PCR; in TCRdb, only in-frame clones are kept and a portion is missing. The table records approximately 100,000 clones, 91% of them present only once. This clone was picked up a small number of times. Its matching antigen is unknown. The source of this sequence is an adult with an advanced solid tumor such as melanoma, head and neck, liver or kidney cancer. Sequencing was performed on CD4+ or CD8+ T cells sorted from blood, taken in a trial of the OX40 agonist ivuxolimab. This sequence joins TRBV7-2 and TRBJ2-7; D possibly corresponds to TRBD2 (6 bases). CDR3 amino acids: CASTPSSGFYEQYF. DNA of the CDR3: TGTGCCAGCACCCCGAGTAGCGGATTCTACGAGCAGTACTTC.